These T cell receptor beta chains were read from a single sample in a study of CD8 T cells in ankylosing spondylitis. From the 5' RACE reads, TCRdb called clonotypes with MiXCR, one entry per CDR3 protein. The sample carries approximately 240,000 distinct CDR3 sequences, 20% to 30% recorded once. Specimen: blood, either unsorted or a sorted T cell fraction (not recorded which). Source of these receptors: a male donor with ankylosing spondylitis or in good health (not recorded which). Both conserved end residues are part of each CDR3. The D gene is left open where the match is weak.

>TRBV12-3/TRBV12-4|TRBJ2-4|.
CASSFFRGKNIQYF
>TRBV7-3|TRBJ2-7|.
CASSSEDREGEQYF
>TRBV29-1|TRBJ2-7|TRBD1
CSVGRQGAQSHEQYF
>TRBV29-1|TRBJ2-1|.
CSVSHRDEQFF
>TRBV20-1|TRBJ2-1|.
CSATEVYEQFF
>TRBV4-1|TRBJ2-7|.
CASSQAVTYEQYF
>TRBV6-5|TRBJ1-1|.
CASSSSRLNTEAFF
>TRBV20-1|TRBJ2-1|.
CSASDGNNEQFF
>TRBV5-6|TRBJ1-5|.
CASSFFEAQPQHF
>TRBV11-2|TRBJ2-3|TRBD1
CASSLDPTGSDTQYF
>TRBV7-2|TRBJ2-7|.
CASSPRWGYEQYF
>TRBV5-1|TRBJ2-7|.
CASSQGHSYEQYF
>TRBV20-1|TRBJ1-1|.
CSAQWTGRGGNTEAFF
>TRBV12-3/TRBV12-4|TRBJ2-1|TRBD2
CASISGGRSNEQFF
>TRBV28|TRBJ2-3|.
CASSLRTGHTQYF
>TRBV29-1|TRBJ2-7|.
CSVEASYEQYF
>TRBV29-1|TRBJ2-3|TRBD2
CSVEAGGTTDTQYF
>TRBV12-3/TRBV12-4|TRBJ1-1|.
CASSPLRAGIRTEAFF
>TRBV7-2|TRBJ2-5|.
CASSLVLVQETQYF
>TRBV14|TRBJ1-1|.
CASSRSFNTEAFF
>TRBV12-3/TRBV12-4|TRBJ1-5|.
CASSRDGYNQPQHF
>TRBV20-1|TRBJ2-1|TRBD2
CSARAKRTSGGSYNEQFF
>TRBV20-1|TRBJ2-5|TRBD2
CSAPRSAGRETQYF
>TRBV10-3|TRBJ1-1|TRBD1
CAIAGGDYTEAFF
>TRBV7-6|TRBJ2-7|TRBD1
CASSKQGFIGEQYF
>TRBV29-1|TRBJ1-1|.
CSTPGKDGAEAFF
>TRBV12-3/TRBV12-4|TRBJ2-3|.
CASSLDRRSTDTQYF
>TRBV20-1|TRBJ1-4|.
CSAAGPGEKLFF
>TRBV4-1|TRBJ1-5|.
CASSQVGTNQPQHF
>TRBV20-1|TRBJ2-3|.
CSARQALGTDTQYF
>TRBV6-1|TRBJ2-7|.
CASSESLAGSYEQYF
>TRBV5-6|TRBJ2-3|TRBD2
CASSQRLAGWAGTDTQYF